This T cell receptor (beta chain) was found in a study of CD8+ T cells in alopecia areata. The authors extracted RNA and reverse transcribed it into cDNA as the sequencing template. Some clones are missing from TCRdb's copy, which holds only in-frame ones; the method was immunoSEQ multiplex PCR. The top ten clones hold 0.95% to 1.5% of a sample with 250,000 or so clones, 67% of them seen once. The CDR3 loop spans 14 amino acids. Germline CDR1 is SNHLY and CDR2 is FYNNEI. The V gene end was trimmed by 6 bases and the J gene end by 4 bases; junction bases not matched to a gene: 6. Specimen: CD4+ T cells sorted from blood, collected at week 0. This rearrangement joins TRBV2 to TRBJ1-2; 9 bases are a match to TRBD1. This clonotype originated in a human donor with alopecia areata. The CDR3: CASSPGQGTYGYTF. The CDR3 DNA reads TGTGCCAGCAGCCCCGGACAGGGGACCTATGGCTACACCTTC. Together with reference TRBV2 and TRBJ1-2, the CDR3 gives the full variable domain: EPEVTQTPSHQVTQMGQEVILRCVPISNHLYFYWYRQILGQKVEFLVSFYNNEISEKSEIFDDQFSVERPDGSNFTLKIRSTKLEDSAMYFCASSPGQGTYGYTFGSGTRLTVV.